One sample yielded the 10 T cell receptor beta chains listed below, sequenced in a study of CD8 T cells in ankylosing spondylitis. TCRdb ran MiXCR on the 5' RACE reads and lists one entry per CDR3 protein. The table lists 30,000 to 35,000 distinct CDR3 sequences, approximately 28% of them singletons. The sample taken for sequencing was synovial fluid, either unsorted or a sorted T cell fraction (not recorded which). Receptor source: a male donor with ankylosing spondylitis.

This clonotype was recorded many times. The rearrangement joins TRBV6-5 to TRBJ2-3, with D perhaps TRBD1 or TRBD2 (5 bases each). V was cut by 3 bases and J by 6 bases, with 16 bases left in between. The CDR3 runs to 15 residues. CDR1 is MNHEY, CDR2 SVGAGI, per germline. In nucleotides, the CDR3 is TGTGCCAGCAGTTATTGGGGGAGAGGTGGCGATACGCAGTATTTT. The encoded protein is CASSYWGRGGDTQYF.

This clonotype was seen at least ten times. V usage is TRBV7-9 and J usage is TRBJ2-7; D is uncertain. This CDR3 is built from 12 residues. Trimming removed 3 bases at V and 5 bases at J, with 8 bases between. Germline V gene data show CDR1 as SEHNR and CDR2 as FQNEAQ (reference sequence). In nucleotides, the CDR3 is TGTGCCAGCAGCTTTGAGGTGAACGAGCAGTACTTC. This encodes CASSFEVNEQYF.

This clonotype was detected many times. The chain carries TRBV27 and TRBJ2-5; 8 bases are shared with TRBD1. The CDR3 contains 15 residues. Germline V gives CDR1 MNHEY, CDR2 SMNVEV (reference sequence). V dropped 5 bases and J dropped 4; count of bases not matched to a gene: 9. The CDR3 DNA reads TGTGCCAGCAGTATAGACACAGGGGGGAGAGAGACCCAGTACTTC. This gives the protein CASSIDTGGRETQYF.

This chain joins TRBV7-9 and TRBJ2-5; possibly TRBD1 or TRBD2 for D (5 bases each). Trimming pared 4 bases from V and 3 bases from J, leaving 18 bases between. The CDR3 is made up of 16 amino acids. Germline V gives CDR1 SEHNR, CDR2 FQNEAQ (reference sequence). This CDR3 is CASSSGRGALKETQYF. Here the CDR3 DNA reads TGTGCCAGCAGCTCCGGTCGGGGCGCGCTTAAAGAGACCCAGTACTTC.

This clonotype ranks as medium-sized. The rearrangement uses TRBV7-8 and TRBJ2-7; D remains unclear. V was clipped by 5 bases and J by 4 bases, with 9 bases between them. CDR1 and CDR2 (germline): SGHVS, FQNEAQ. This CDR3 is 12 amino acids long. The CDR3 loop is CASSPDRYEQYV. CDR3 DNA: TGTGCCAGCAGCCCCGACCGTTACGAGCAGTACGTC.

The genes are TRBV7-8 and TRBJ1-1; no clear D. This CDR3 has 14 amino acids. With 0 bases removed from V and 1 base from J, the gap between germline ends came to 6 bases. Per the germline V gene, CDR1 is SGHVS and CDR2 is FQNEAQ. The CDR3 protein is CASSLAPENTEAFF. CDR3 in DNA: TGTGCCAGCAGCTTAGCGCCGGAGAACACTGAAGCTTTCTTT.

This clonotype was detected ten times or more. The V call is TRBV27, the J call TRBJ2-1, with 10 bases identical to TRBD2. The V and J ends lost 2 bases and 3 bases, in that order; junction bases with no gene match: 7. This CDR3 spans 17 amino acids. Germline assignment: CDR1 MNHEY and CDR2 SMNVEV (reference sequence). CDR3 region: CASSLNLAGALYNEQFF. CDR3 nucleotide sequence: TGTGCCAGCAGTTTAAATCTAGCGGGAGCACTCTACAATGAGCAGTTCTTC.

This sequence joins TRBV7-8 and TRBJ2-7, with D possibly being TRBD2 (7 bases). CDR1 SGHVS and CDR2 FQNEAQ come from the germline V gene. The CDR3 consists of 14 residues. V was trimmed by 2 bases and J by 6 bases, leaving 14 bases between them. Here the CDR3 reads CASSLWEGGGEQYV. CDR3 nucleotide sequence: TGTGCCAGCAGCTTATGGGAAGGGGGGGGCGAGCAGTACGTC.

The V call is TRBV7-2, the J call TRBJ1-2; the match to TRBD1 covers 10 bases. This CDR3 has 14 residues. From germline, CDR1 is SGHTA and CDR2 FQGNSA. After removal of 5 bases from V and 8 bases from J, the junction contained 8 bases not matched to a gene. CDR3 sequence (DNA): TGTGCCAGCAGCCACCGGGACAGGGGACGGGGCTACACCTTC. This translates into CASSHRDRGRGYTF.

This clonotype was seen ten or more times. This chain uses TRBV3-1 with TRBJ2-7; D may be TRBD2 (5 bases). Germline-derived CDR1 and CDR2 are LGHDT and YNNKEL (reference sequence). V lost 0 bases and J lost 4, with 19 bases in between. This CDR3 region has 17 residues. The CDR3 is CASSQEIPRGISYEQYF. The DNA for the CDR3 is TGTGCCAGCAGCCAAGAAATCCCCCGGGGAATAAGTTACGAGCAGTACTTC.